The rows below give T cell receptor beta chains drawn from one sample of a study of T cells in Graves' hyperthyroidism and ophthalmopathy. A single record per CDR3 protein comes from TCRdb applying MiXCR to the multiplex PCR reads. Altogether 600,000 to 700,000 distinct CDR3 sequences are present, under 15% being singletons, with the ten largest covering about 4.5%. The sequenced sample was blood. The receptors stem from a middle-aged woman with Graves' ophthalmopathy. Both conserved end residues are part of each CDR3. Fields, in order: V gene, clone size, D gene, J gene, CDR3 DNA, CDR3 protein. The D gene is left open where the match is weak. Only some rows state a clone size, as once, few, many or a class for expanded clones.

TRBV20-1	few	-	TRBJ2-7	TGCAGTGCTACCTTGACCTACGAGCAGTACTTC	CSATLTYEQYF
TRBV30	many	-	TRBJ1-1	TGTGCCTGGAGTTACGGGACCTTCCAAGCTTTCTTT	CAWSYGTFQAFF
TRBV18	few	-	TRBJ1-5	TGTGCCAGCTCACCGACGGGCTCCGACGATCAGCCCCAGCATTTT	CASSPTGSDDQPQHF
TRBV12-3/TRBV12-4	-	-	TRBJ2-7	TGTGCCAGCAGGGGCGCAGCCTACGAGCAGTACTTC	CASRGAAYEQYF
TRBV24-1	few	TRBD1	TRBJ1-6	TGTGCCACCAGTGAGGGACAGGGTGATTCACCCCTCCACTTT	CATSEGQGDSPLHF
TRBV4-1	many	TRBD2	TRBJ2-5	TGCGCCAGCAGCCAAGGGCGGACTAGCGGCCAAGAGACCCAGTACTTC	CASSQGRTSGQETQYF
TRBV14	-	-	TRBJ2-2	TGTGCCAGCAGCCAAGAATACAGGGCCGGGGAGCTGTTTTTT	CASSQEYRAGELFF
TRBV24-1	many	TRBD1	TRBJ1-5	TGTGCCACCAGTGAGGAGCCCGGGACAGGGGTCAATTCCAATCAGCCCCAGCATTTT	CATSEEPGTGVNSNQPQHF
TRBV11-1	-	TRBD2	TRBJ2-7	TGTGCCAGCAGCAGAACCTCGGGACTAGCGGGAGCCCCCTACGAGCAGTACTTC	CASSRTSGLAGAPYEQYF
TRBV19	many	-	TRBJ1-2	TGTGCCAGTACCCTTGCGGGTGGCTACACCTTC	CASTLAGGYTF
TRBV20-1	many	TRBD1	TRBJ2-7	TGCAGTTTAATGGGACAGTCTTACGAGCAGTACTTC	CSLMGQSYEQYF
TRBV28	many	-	TRBJ1-3	TGTGCCAGCAGTTTTGAGTTCTCTGGAAACACCATATATTTT	CASSFEFSGNTIYF
TRBV9	many	-	TRBJ1-2	TGTGCCAGCAGCGGGGACGTCAGCTACACCTTC	CASSGDVSYTF
TRBV28	many	-	TRBJ1-2	TGTGCCAGCAGTTCCCCCCCAGGTGGCAGGGCTGGCTACACCTTC	CASSSPPGGRAGYTF
TRBV14	few	-	TRBJ1-2	TGTGCCAGCAGCCAAGAACGCTCCTATGGCTACACCTTC	CASSQERSYGYTF
TRBV7-8	-	TRBD1	TRBJ2-7	TGTGCCAGCAGCTTAGATTGGGACAGGGGTGTAGGCGAGCAGTACTTC	CASSLDWDRGVGEQYF
TRBV5-1	many	TRBD2	TRBJ2-7	TGCGCCAGCAGCTCAACTCTTTCTAGCGGGAGTGGCTACGAGCAGTACTTC	CASSSTLSSGSGYEQYF
TRBV15	many	-	TRBJ1-1	TGTGCCACCAGCGCGGACCTGAACACTGAAGCTTTCTTT	CATSADLNTEAFF
TRBV6-2/TRBV6-3	many	-	TRBJ1-5	TGTGCCAGCAGTAAACGTAACAGCAATCAGCCCCAGCATTTT	CASSKRNSNQPQHF
TRBV28	many	-	TRBJ2-5	TGTGCCAGCAGTTCCGCAGGGGGGGCGGGAGAAGAGACCCAGTACTTC	CASSSAGGAGEETQYF
TRBV12-3/TRBV12-4	-	-	TRBJ1-1	TGTGCCAGCAGTTTATCCGCTCGGGGATCGGCTTTCTTT	CASSLSARGSAFF
TRBV6-1	once	-	TRBJ2-2	TGTGCCACGAGGGAAGTCACCGGGGAGCTGTTTTTT	CATREVTGELFF